This TCR beta chain comes out of a study of T cells in Graves' hyperthyroidism and ophthalmopathy. The CDR3 runs to 16 residues. V lost 4 bases and J lost 5, with 15 bases in between. CDR1 is SGHVS and CDR2 is FNYEAQ in the germline V gene. This clonotype appeared a few times. Regions amplified from RNA transcripts were the TCR beta CDR3 regions. When the TCR CDR3 underwent first-round RT-PCR, the HTBI primer set was used. TCRdb used MiXCR to reprocess the multiplex PCR reads, holding one entry per CDR3 protein. The sample shows around 290,000 distinct CDR3 sequences, around 15% of them seen only once.

What was sequenced was blood. The J gene is TRBJ1-6, the V gene TRBV7-6; D gene ambiguous. This clonotype was obtained from a woman between 35 and 50 years old with Graves' hyperthyroidism. For the CDR3, the DNA is TGTGCCAGCAGCTCCGAGGCTGCATACAATAATTCACCCCTCCACTTT. Protein product: CASSSEAAYNNSPLHF.